The clone carrying this T cell receptor beta chain is classed as medium-sized. The antigen is undetermined. The study's findings and limits: In terms of TCR gene usage, tumor memory CD4+ T cells clustered together with blood and lymph node memory CD4+ cells, as well as with lymph node naive CD4+ cells. The larger-cohort validation was restricted to a single TCR beta V-J rearrangement rather than whole repertoires. Greatest tumor Treg TCR overlap was with tumor naive CD4+ cells.

Memory CD4+ T cells were sorted as CD4+CD45RO+CD25- cells. V lost 5 bases to trimming and J lost 3 bases, with 28 bases between them. Germline CDR1 is SGHTA and CDR2 is FQGNSA. The CDR3 is made up of 19 amino acids. A single record per CDR3 protein comes from TCRdb applying MiXCR to the 5' RACE reads. The profile covers about 5,800 distinct CDR3 sequences, with 30% to 35% appearing a single time and about 6.8% taken by the ten largest. The receptor's source is a female donor with breast cancer. V gene TRBV7-2 combines with J gene TRBJ2-5, with D unresolved. Input material: memory CD4+ T cells sorted from a lymph node. Described subset: memory CD4+ T cells, CD4+CD45RO+CD25-. This CDR3 reads CASSPRHLRTMVVKETQYF. DNA of the CDR3: TGTGCCAGCAGCCCGAGACACCTCCGTACCATGGTAGTCAAAGAGACCCAGTACTTC.